The T cell receptor beta chain under discussion was sequenced for a study of T cell responses to AZD1222 COVID-19 vaccine. The wider study: Second doses that came at about 4 or about 12 weeks were put together.

For this clone: Its specificity is unknown.

This CDR3 is built from 14 residues. The germline gives CDR1 SQVTM, CDR2 ANQGSEA. V lost 5 bases to trimming and J lost 12 bases; unmatched junction nucleotides: 16. Libraries were prepared by immunoSEQ multiplex PCR; TCRdb keeps only in-frame clonotypes and omits some of them. The sample carries tens of thousands of clones, approximately 91% recorded once. Overall study results and limits: After two AZD1222 doses, spike-specific TCR breadth and depth rose versus day 0. Epitopes outside B.1.351 and B.1.1.7 mutated regions reportedly drew nearly half of spike TCRs.

The clonotype originates from an adult in good health. The sequencing used peripheral blood, collected on day 0 of AZD1222 vaccination. The V and J genes are TRBV29-1 and TRBJ2-1; TRBD1 agrees at 7 bases. The CDR3 is CSVTGTASLEGQFF. In DNA form, the CDR3 reads TGCAGCGTTACCGGGACAGCCTCCCTCGAGGGGCAGTTCTTC.